These 20 T cell receptor beta chains share one sample of origin, sequenced in a study of T cell responses to AZD1222 COVID-19 vaccine. The data were produced by immunoSEQ multiplex PCR, yet TCRdb's version contains in-frame clones alone and is incomplete. Here the sample spans 130,000 to 150,000 clones, around 90% being singletons. Sequencing used peripheral blood, obtained on day 0 of AZD1222 vaccination. These receptors originate from an adult in good health.

This clone was detected once. The chain couples TRBV6-2 or TRBV6-3 to TRBJ2-1; D is unclear. Trimming stripped 2 bases from V and 10 bases from J, with 6 bases between. The CDR3 contains 11 residues. Germline assignment: CDR1 MNHEY and CDR2 SVGEGT. This chain's CDR3 is CASSYDWEQFF. DNA for the CDR3: TGTGCCAGCAGTTACGATTGGGAGCAGTTCTTC.

The rearrangement uses TRBV15 and TRBJ2-3; TRBD2 matches 7 bases. Trimming removed 4 bases from V and 5 bases from J; junction bases left unmatched: 6. CDR1 is LNHNV, CDR2 YYDKDF, per germline (reference sequence). CDR3 length: 14 amino acids. CDR3 DNA sequence: TGTGCCACCAGCAAGCGGGAATCGGGAGATACGCAGTATTTT. Translation gives CATSKRESGDTQYF.

The rearrangement uses TRBV7-9 and TRBJ2-7; a weak D match, TRBD1 (5 bases). Trimming took off 6 bases at V and 6 bases at J, with 12 bases between the two ends. The CDR3 has 12 residues. CDR1 and CDR2 from the germline V gene are SEHNR and FQNEAQ (reference sequence). CDR3 DNA sequence: TGTGCCAGCAGGGCAGGGTCGGCCGAGCAGTACTTC. It specifies CASRAGSAEQYF.

The V gene is TRBV4-1, the J gene TRBJ1-5, with a possible D match to TRBD1 (6 bases). With 1 base removed from V and 6 bases from J, the gap between germline ends came to 13 bases. The CDR3 runs 15 residues. From germline, CDR1 is MGHRA and CDR2 YSYEKL. CDR3 DNA: TGCGCCAGCAGCCAAGCCTTACAGGGAAGTCAGCCCCAGCATTTT. Translating gives CASSQALQGSQPQHF.

DNA of the CDR3: TGTGCCAGCAGCTTAAGGCAAATCCACTCCTATGGCTACACCTTC. This encodes CASSLRQIHSYGYTF. The V and J genes are TRBV7-3 and TRBJ1-2; no clear D gene. Germline assignment: CDR1 SGHTA and CDR2 FQGTGA. This CDR3 comprises 15 residues. The V gene lost 1 base and the J gene lost 4 bases, with 13 bases spanning the gap. Full variable domain (missing parts from reference TRBV7-3 and TRBJ1-2): GAGVSQTPSNKVTEKGKYVELRCDPISGHTALYWYRQSLGQGPEFLIYFQGTGAADDSGLPNDRFFAVRPEGSVSTLKIQRTERGDSAVYLCASSLRQIHSYGYTFGSGTRLTVV.

This chain links TRBV10-3 with TRBJ2-7, with a weak D call TRBD2 (6 bases). Germline CDR1 ENHRY, CDR2 SYGVKD. This CDR3 has 16 amino acids. V gave up 4 bases and J gave up 0 bases, with 16 bases separating them. CDR3 in amino acids: CAISGGEGSTSYEQYF. In DNA form, the CDR3 reads TGTGCCATCAGTGGGGGGGAAGGGTCTACCTCCTACGAGCAGTACTTC.

The genes are TRBV29-1 and TRBJ1-1; D gene uncertain. Trimming took 4 bases from V and 2 from J, leaving 8 bases between them. This CDR3 is 12 amino acids long. Per the germline V gene, CDR1 is SQVTM and CDR2 is ANQGSEA. The CDR3 nucleotides read TGCAGCGTTGGGACTTATAACACTGAAGCTTTCTTT. It translates to CSVGTYNTEAFF.

V usage is TRBV12-3 or TRBV12-4 and J usage is TRBJ1-6, with unresolved D. This CDR3 has 13 residues. Trimming stripped 1 base from V and 7 bases from J, with 5 bases between. The CDR3 bases are TGTGCCAGCAGTTTAGGCAGGAATTCACCCCTCCACTTT. This gives the protein CASSLGRNSPLHF.

This sequence joins TRBV2 and TRBJ1-2; 8 bases are shared with TRBD1. The trim removed 11 bases at V and 1 base at J, leaving 9 bases unmatched. The CDR3 spans 14 residues. Germline lookup yields CDR1 SNHLY and CDR2 FYNNEI. CDR3 bases: TGTGCCTCTACCGGGGACAGGTATAACTATGGCTACACCTTC. Protein: CASTGDRYNYGYTF.

Only a few counts were recorded for this clone. This chain uses TRBV5-6 with TRBJ2-2; D is unresolved. CDR1 SGHDT and CDR2 YYEEEE come from the germline V gene. The CDR3 is 16 amino acids. The V gene lost 2 bases and the J gene lost 1 base, with 12 bases spanning the gap. The CDR3 protein is CASSFGRARNTGELFF. In nucleotides, the CDR3 is TGTGCCAGCAGCTTCGGACGCGCCCGGAACACCGGGGAGCTGTTTTTT. The full variable domain, its missing parts supplied by reference TRBV5-6 and TRBJ2-2, is DAGVTQSPTHLIKTRGQQVTLRCSPKSGHDTVSWYQQALGQGPQFIFQYYEEEERQRGNFPDRFSGHQFPNYSSELNVNALLLGDSALYLCASSFGRARNTGELFFGEGSRLTVL.

The rearrangement uses TRBV18 and TRBJ1-1; D unresolved. The length of the CDR3 is 17 residues. CDR1 and CDR2 from the germline V gene are KGHSH and LQKENI. The V and J ends lost 3 bases and 4 bases respectively, with 21 bases between them. The CDR3 is CASSPGTLTLARTEAFF. CDR3 bases: TGTGCCAGCTCACCTGGTACCTTGACCCTCGCGCGCACTGAAGCTTTCTTT.

In this sample, this clone turned up a few times. V is TRBV7-3 and J is TRBJ2-2; possibly TRBD2 for D (6 bases). V was trimmed by 7 bases and J by 5 bases, leaving 11 bases between them. This CDR3 contains 13 residues. Germline-derived CDR1 and CDR2 are SGHTA and FQGTGA. The CDR3 sequence: CASKDYITGELFF. CDR3 nucleotide sequence: TGTGCCAGCAAGGACTACATAACCGGGGAGCTGTTTTTT.

The chain combines TRBV2 with TRBJ1-4, with a possible D match to TRBD1 (6 bases). This CDR3 region has 15 residues. Trimming shortened V by 2 bases and J by 4 bases, and 11 bases separated the two germline ends. Germline CDR1 reads SNHLY; CDR2 reads FYNNEI. The CDR3 is CASSEWQGFNEKLFF. The CDR3 nucleotides are TGTGCCAGCAGTGAATGGCAGGGGTTTAATGAAAAACTGTTTTTT.

CDR3 sequence: CASRKQGATGELFF. CDR3 DNA sequence: TGCGCCAGCCGAAAACAGGGGGCCACCGGGGAGCTGTTTTTT. The chain combines TRBV5-1 with TRBJ2-2; 9 bases fit TRBD1. Per the germline V gene, CDR1 is SGHRS and CDR2 is YFSETQ. V gave up 7 bases and J gave up 4 bases; unmatched junction bases: 5. CDR3 length equals 14 residues.

The J gene is TRBJ2-3, the V gene TRBV7-2; 8 bases are shared with TRBD2. With V trimmed by 1 base and J by 4 bases, 10 bases remained unmatched. CDR3 size: 17 residues. Germline loops: CDR1 SGHTA, CDR2 FQGNSA. CDR3 loop: CASSLGRSGSGADTQYF. The CDR3 DNA is TGTGCCAGCAGCTTAGGAAGGAGCGGGAGCGGGGCAGATACGCAGTATTTT.

The CDR3 DNA reads TGTGCCAGCAGCTTGGCCGGGACCGGGGGAGAGACCCAGTACTTC. This sequence encodes CASSLAGTGGETQYF. The genes are TRBV5-4 and TRBJ2-5; D might be TRBD2 (6 bases). This CDR3 is built from 15 residues. V was cut by 0 bases and J by 4 bases, with 13 bases left in between. Germline V gives CDR1 SGHNT, CDR2 YYREEE (reference sequence).

This clone is a singleton in its sample. The V and J genes are TRBV2 and TRBJ2-7, with TRBD2 identical over 11 bases. Per germline, CDR1 SNHLY and CDR2 FYNNEI. The CDR3 runs 13 residues. J lost 9 bases, V lost 6 bases, and 7 bases had no gene match. The chain's CDR3 is CASRLAGVRRQYF. The DNA of the CDR3 is TGTGCCAGCAGACTAGCGGGAGTCAGGAGGCAGTACTTC.

J is TRBJ1-1 and V is TRBV7-2; tentative D call: TRBD1 (6 bases). V gave up 10 bases and J gave up 2 bases, with 14 bases separating them. This CDR3 comprises 13 residues. Germline values: CDR1 SGHTA, CDR2 FQGNSA. The CDR3 coding sequence is TGTGCCACCCTAACAGGGCCAAACACTGAAGCTTTCTTT. It translates to CATLTGPNTEAFF.

This clone was recorded once. J is TRBJ2-2 and V is TRBV6-4, with 8 bases identical to TRBD1. The germline V gene has CDR1 MRHNA and CDR2 SNTAGT. There are 14 residues in the CDR3. With 4 bases clipped from V and 4 bases from J, the junction kept 2 bases outside the gene matches. Here the CDR3 DNA reads TGTGCCAGCAGTGGAACAGGGGGCACCGGGGAGCTGTTTTTT. Its protein product is CASSGTGGTGELFF.

The rearrangement joins TRBV18 to TRBJ2-1, with 11 bases identical to TRBD2. Losses at the gene ends were 1 base for V and 9 bases for J; bases not matched to a gene: 8. The CDR3 contains 16 residues. CDR1 and CDR2 (germline): KGHSH, LQKENI. DNA of the CDR3: TGTGCCAGCTCACCACGTCCACTAGCGGGAGAAGTTGAGCAGTTCTTC. Protein: CASSPRPLAGEVEQFF.